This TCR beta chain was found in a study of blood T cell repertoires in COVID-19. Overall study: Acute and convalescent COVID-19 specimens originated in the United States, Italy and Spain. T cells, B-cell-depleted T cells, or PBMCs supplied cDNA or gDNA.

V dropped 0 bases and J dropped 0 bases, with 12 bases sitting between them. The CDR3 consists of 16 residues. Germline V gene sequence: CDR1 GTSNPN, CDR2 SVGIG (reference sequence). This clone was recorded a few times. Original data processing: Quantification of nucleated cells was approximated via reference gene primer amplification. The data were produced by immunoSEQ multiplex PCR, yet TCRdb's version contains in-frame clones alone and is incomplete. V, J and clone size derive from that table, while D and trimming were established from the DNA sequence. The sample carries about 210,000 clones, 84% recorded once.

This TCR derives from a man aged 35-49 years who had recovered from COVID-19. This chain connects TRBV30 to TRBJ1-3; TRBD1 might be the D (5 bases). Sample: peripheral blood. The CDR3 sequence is CAWSVGEGFSGNTIYF. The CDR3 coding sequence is TGTGCCTGGAGTGTAGGGGAAGGGTTCTCTGGAAACACCATATATTTT. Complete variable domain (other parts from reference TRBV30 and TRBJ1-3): SQTIHQWPATLVQPVGSPLSLECTVEGTSNPNLYWYRQAAGRGLQLLFYSVGIGQISSEVPQNLSASRPQDRQFILSSKKLLLSDSGFYLCAWSVGEGFSGNTIYFGEGSWLTVV.